The clone carrying this TCR beta chain showed up many times. The antigen remains undetermined. This entry belongs to a study of glioma-infiltrating T cells. Whole-study findings and limits: Non-neoplastic patients had below-expected tissue-blood divergence, while all gliomas exceeded expectation. Very few CDR3 sequences were shared between tissue and blood.

V shed 3 bases and J shed 3 bases, with 14 bases lying between them. The CDR3 is 16 residues long. CDR1 is KGHSH, CDR2 LQKENI, per germline. The iRepertoire nested amplicon-rescue multiplex PCR amplified TCR alpha and beta CDR3s from RNA. For one-step reverse transcription and amplification, about 90-400 ng of tissue mRNA or PBMC total RNA was used. TCRdb ran MiXCR on the multiplex PCR reads and lists one entry per CDR3 protein. The top ten hold about 6.6% of the sample, which has tens of thousands of distinct CDR3 sequences, 23% seen once. V and J are TRBV18 and TRBJ1-4; tentatively, D is TRBD1 (5 bases). The TCR sequence derives from a human donor with low-grade glioma or glioblastoma, undergoing nonglioma brain surgery, or in good health (not recorded which). Specimen: glioma tissue, nonneoplastic brain tissue, or PBMCs (not recorded which). CDR3 DNA sequence: TGTGCCAGCTCACCGCGCGCCGGGGGACCTAATGAAAAACTGTTTTTT. This gives the protein CASSPRAGGPNEKLFF.